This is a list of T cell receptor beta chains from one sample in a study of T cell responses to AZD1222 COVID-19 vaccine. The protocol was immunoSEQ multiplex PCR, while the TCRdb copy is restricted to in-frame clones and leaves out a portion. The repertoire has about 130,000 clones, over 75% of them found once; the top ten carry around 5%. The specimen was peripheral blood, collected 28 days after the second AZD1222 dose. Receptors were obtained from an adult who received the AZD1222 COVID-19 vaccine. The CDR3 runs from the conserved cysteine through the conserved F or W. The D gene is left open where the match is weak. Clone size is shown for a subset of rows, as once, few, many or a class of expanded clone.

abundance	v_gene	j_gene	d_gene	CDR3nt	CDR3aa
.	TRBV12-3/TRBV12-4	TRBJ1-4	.	TGTGCCAGCAGTTTAAGGTGGGGAAAACTGTTTTTT	CASSLRWGKLFF
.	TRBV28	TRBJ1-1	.	TGTGCCAGCAGCCAGACCCGCGTCACTGAAGCTTTCTTT	CASSQTRVTEAFF
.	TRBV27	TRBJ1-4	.	TGTGCCAGCAGTTTATCGGCCCGGGGTAAACTGTTTTTT	CASSLSARGKLFF
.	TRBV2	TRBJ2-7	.	TGTGCCAGCCACCCGGGCGGAGGGACGTACCCCTACGAGCAGTACTTC	CASHPGGGTYPYEQYF
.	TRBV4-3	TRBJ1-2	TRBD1	TGCGCCAGCAGCCCACAGGGGGCGAGCAACTATGGCTACACCTTC	CASSPQGASNYGYTF
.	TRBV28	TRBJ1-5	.	TGTGCCAGCAGCCTGACAGGAGATAGCAATCAGCCCCAGCATTTT	CASSLTGDSNQPQHF
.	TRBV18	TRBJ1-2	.	TGTGCCAGCTCACCGGACGACGGCACCTACTACACCTTC	CASSPDDGTYYTF
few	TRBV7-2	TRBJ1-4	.	TGTGCCAGCAGCGCGCGGACGGTGTTCAATGAAAAACTGTTTTTT	CASSARTVFNEKLFF
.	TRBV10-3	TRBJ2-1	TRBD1	TGTGCCATCAGTGAACCGGGACAGGGGAGATATGAGCAGTTCTTC	CAISEPGQGRYEQFF
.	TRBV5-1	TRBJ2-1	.	TGCGCCAGCAGCTACTATTACAATGAGCAGTTCTTC	CASSYYYNEQFF
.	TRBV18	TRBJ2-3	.	TGTGCCAGCTCACCTTCCGTGAGCACAGATACGCAGTATTTT	CASSPSVSTDTQYF
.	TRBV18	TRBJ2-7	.	TGTGCCAGCTCACCGATACAGGGGGGGGAGCAGTACTTC	CASSPIQGGEQYF
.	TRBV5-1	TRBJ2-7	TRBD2	TGCGCCAGCAGCTTGACTAGCGGGACCTACGAGCAGTACTTC	CASSLTSGTYEQYF
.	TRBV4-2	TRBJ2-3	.	TGTGCCAGCGGATGGGGTTCCACAGATACGCAGTATTTT	CASGWGSTDTQYF
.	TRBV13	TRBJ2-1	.	TGTGCCAGCAGCCGGCGGGCCCCCTACAATGAGCAGTTCTTC	CASSRRAPYNEQFF
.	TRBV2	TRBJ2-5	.	TGTGCCAGCAGTGGTCAGCGGGAAGAGACCCAGTACTTC	CASSGQREETQYF
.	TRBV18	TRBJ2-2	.	TGTGCCAGCTCACCTCAGAGTGGGAACACCGGGGAGCTGTTTTTT	CASSPQSGNTGELFF
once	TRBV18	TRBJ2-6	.	TGTGCCAGCTCAGAGGGTGGGGCCAACGTCCTGACTTTC	CASSEGGANVLTF
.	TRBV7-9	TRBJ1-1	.	TGTGCCAGCAGCGGCGGGGCGACTGAAGCTTTCTTT	CASSGGATEAFF
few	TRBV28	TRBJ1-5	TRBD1	TGTGCCAGCAGTCCTCACCGGGACAGGGTTCGCAATCAGCCCCAGCATTTT	CASSPHRDRVRNQPQHF
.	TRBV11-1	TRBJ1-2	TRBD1	TGTGCCAGCAGCTTACAGGGGGCGTCCGACTATGGCTACACCTTC	CASSLQGASDYGYTF
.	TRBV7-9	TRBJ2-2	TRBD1	TGTGCCAGCAGCCCACCGGGACAGAGATACACCGGGGAGCTGTTTTTT	CASSPPGQRYTGELFF
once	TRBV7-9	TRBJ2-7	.	TGTGCCAGCAGCACTCTGGACCACGAGCAGTACTTC	CASSTLDHEQYF
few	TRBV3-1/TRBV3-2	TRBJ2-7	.	TGTGCCAGCAGCCAAGCCAGGACACCGCAGGACGAGCAGTACTTC	CASSQARTPQDEQYF
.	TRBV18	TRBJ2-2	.	TGTGCCAGCTCACCCGGGCCGATACACCAGGGGGAGCTGTTTTTT	CASSPGPIHQGELFF
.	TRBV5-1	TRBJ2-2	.	TGCGCCAGCAGATTACGGGGACAGAACACCGGGGAGCTGTTTTTT	CASRLRGQNTGELFF
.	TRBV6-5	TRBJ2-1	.	TGTGCCAGCAGTTACTCGTTCAGGGAAAGGAATGAGCAGTTCTTC	CASSYSFRERNEQFF
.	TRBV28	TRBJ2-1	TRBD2	TGTGCCAGCAGCCGCCCCCGGACTAGCGGGACCTACAATGAGCAGTTCTTC	CASSRPRTSGTYNEQFF
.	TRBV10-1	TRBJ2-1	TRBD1	TGCGCCAGCAGTCCGGGACAGGACCCTGGGAATGAGCAGTTCTTC	CASSPGQDPGNEQFF
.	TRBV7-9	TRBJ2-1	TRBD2	TGTGCCAGCAGCCAAGCGGGGAATGAGCAGTTCTTC	CASSQAGNEQFF
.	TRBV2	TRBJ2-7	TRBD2	TGTGCCAGCAGCTCCACTAGCGGCTCCTACGAGCAGTACTTC	CASSSTSGSYEQYF
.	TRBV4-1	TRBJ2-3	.	TGCGCCAGCAGCCATCCTCGGGACGGATCAAAGGCAGATACGCAGTATTTT	CASSHPRDGSKADTQYF
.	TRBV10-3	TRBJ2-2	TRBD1	TGTGCCGCCAGGGGACAGGGAGGGACCGGGGAGCTGTTTTTT	CAARGQGGTGELFF
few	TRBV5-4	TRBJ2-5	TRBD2	TGTGCCAGCAGCAACCTAGCGGGGGGCCAAGAGACCCAGTACTTC	CASSNLAGGQETQYF
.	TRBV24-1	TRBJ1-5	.	TGTGCCACCAGTGGGGTGAGGGGTAGCAGCAATCAGCCCCAGCATTTT	CATSGVRGSSNQPQHF
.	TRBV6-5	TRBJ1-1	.	TGTGCCAGCAGTTACTCGGGGACGCAGAACACTGAAGCTTTCTTT	CASSYSGTQNTEAFF
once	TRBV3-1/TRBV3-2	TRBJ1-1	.	TGTGCCAGCAGCCAAGATAGGGGGAACACTGAAGCTTTCTTT	CASSQDRGNTEAFF
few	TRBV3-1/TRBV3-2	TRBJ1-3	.	TGTGCCAGCAGCCAGTATAACTCTGGAAACACCATATATTTT	CASSQYNSGNTIYF
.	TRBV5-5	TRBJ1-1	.	TGTGCCAGCAGCTTTGTTTGGGCGAACACTGAAGCTTTCTTT	CASSFVWANTEAFF
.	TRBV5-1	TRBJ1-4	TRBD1	TGCGCCAGCAGCTCGGACTCCGGGACAGGGAATGAAAAACTGTTTTTT	CASSSDSGTGNEKLFF
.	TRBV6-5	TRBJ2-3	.	TGTGCCAGCAGTCAGGACAGCGCTTATTCGGGTACGCAGTATTTT	CASSQDSAYSGTQYF
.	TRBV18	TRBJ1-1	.	TGTGCCAGCTCACCCCAGGGGCCGGGGAACACTGAAGCTTTCTTT	CASSPQGPGNTEAFF
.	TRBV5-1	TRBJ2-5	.	TGCGCCAGCAGCTTGATGACCCAGGAGACCCAGTACTTC	CASSLMTQETQYF
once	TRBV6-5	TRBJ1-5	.	TGTGCCAGCGGGCCGAATCAGCCCCAGCATTTT	CASGPNQPQHF
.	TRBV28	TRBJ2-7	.	TGTGCCAGTTTCAGCTCCTACGAGCAGTACTTC	CASFSSYEQYF
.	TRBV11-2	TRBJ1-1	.	TGTGCCAGCAGTTTGGACATGAACACTGAAGCTTTCTTT	CASSLDMNTEAFF
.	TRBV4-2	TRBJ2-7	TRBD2	TGTGCCAGCAGCTTGATAGCGGGGGGCTCCTACGAGCAGTACTTC	CASSLIAGGSYEQYF
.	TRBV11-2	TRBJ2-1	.	TGTGCCAGCAGCTTTGGGTATAGCGGCCTAGAGCAGTTCTTC	CASSFGYSGLEQFF
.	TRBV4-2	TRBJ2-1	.	TGTGCCAGCAGCTTGACTCGCGTTAGCTCCTACAATGAGCAGTTCTTC	CASSLTRVSSYNEQFF
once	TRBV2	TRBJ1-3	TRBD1	TGTGCCAGCAGTGAGTCCAGGGGGCCAGGAAACACCATATATTTT	CASSESRGPGNTIYF
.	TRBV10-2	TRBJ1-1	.	TGCGCCAGCAGTACACAGGAAAACACTGAAGCTTTCTTT	CASSTQENTEAFF
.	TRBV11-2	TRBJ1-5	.	TGTGCCAGCAGCCCGTCAGGGGGCAATCAGCCCCAGCATTTT	CASSPSGGNQPQHF
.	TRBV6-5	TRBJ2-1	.	TGTGCCAGCAGGGGGCCCCGGGGTGAGCAGTTCTTC	CASRGPRGEQFF
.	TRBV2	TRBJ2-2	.	TGTGCCAGCAGTGAAGCGGGAGCGGAGAACACCGGGGAGCTGTTTTTT	CASSEAGAENTGELFF